The rows below give T cell receptor beta chains drawn from one sample of a study of blood T cells in healthy people across ages. Each CDR3 protein gets one entry after TCRdb re-called the 5' RACE reads with MiXCR. Among some 930,000 distinct CDR3 sequences listed, 25% to 30% were seen once. These data were likewise used in another study, on T cells of mothers and their children.

Sequencing used blood. The receptor source for this set is a middle-aged woman in good health. CDR3s leave out the opening cysteine and the closing phenylalanine or tryptophan. Fields, in order: V gene, clone size, CDR3 protein. A row's size may be missing; if present it is once, few, many or a size class.

V gene: TRBV29-1
clone size: few
CDR3 protein: VGTPPYNEQF

V gene: TRBV7-9
clone size: few
CDR3 protein: ASSSPENIQY

V gene: TRBV7-8
clone size: few
CDR3 protein: ASSRRGHGSDSTDTQY

V gene: TRBV27
clone size: few
CDR3 protein: ASSFYSGEGYEQY

V gene: TRBV28
clone size: NA
CDR3 protein: ASSRRSSLLSYGYT

V gene: TRBV20-1
clone size: few
CDR3 protein: SARRGTGGSSGETQY

V gene: TRBV4-3
clone size: many
CDR3 protein: ASSQDGGGTYNEQF

V gene: TRBV20-1
clone size: NA
CDR3 protein: HRQREWNEQF

V gene: TRBV3-1
clone size: many
CDR3 protein: ASSRDRVQPQH

V gene: TRBV4-1
clone size: NA
CDR3 protein: ASSQPRQGRGTEAF

V gene: TRBV20-1
clone size: once
CDR3 protein: SASNNNEQY

V gene: TRBV7-8
clone size: NA
CDR3 protein: ASSSMTGGTEAF

V gene: TRBV7-6
clone size: once
CDR3 protein: ASSPRGGGGAQAYNEQF

V gene: TRBV5-1
clone size: NA
CDR3 protein: ASSLRQGSADTQY

V gene: TRBV13
clone size: NA
CDR3 protein: ASSFTGAETQY

V gene: TRBV2
clone size: few
CDR3 protein: ASHSSGDGGYT

V gene: TRBV2
clone size: NA
CDR3 protein: ASSEKSSNYGYT

V gene: TRBV5-1
clone size: few
CDR3 protein: ASSSGESGGYT

V gene: TRBV5-1
clone size: NA
CDR3 protein: ASSLGTGPYYGYT

V gene: TRBV6-1
clone size: NA
CDR3 protein: ASISDANTEAF

V gene: TRBV3-1
clone size: NA
CDR3 protein: ASSQGPGRTGTLSYNEQF

V gene: TRBV9
clone size: NA
CDR3 protein: ASSVVSNPNYGYT

V gene: TRBV10-3
clone size: many
CDR3 protein: AISEGDGNQPQH

V gene: TRBV12-5
clone size: few
CDR3 protein: ASGLKPGILGNQPQH

V gene: TRBV7-2
clone size: few
CDR3 protein: ASSSGPGGVAYEQY

V gene: TRBV7-2
clone size: NA
CDR3 protein: ASSLVYSHYGYT

V gene: TRBV7-2
clone size: few
CDR3 protein: ASSQAFNQPQH

V gene: TRBV9
clone size: NA
CDR3 protein: ASSVGDLGTQY

V gene: TRBV28
clone size: many
CDR3 protein: ASSLSRWGGEGVDTQY

V gene: TRBV4-1
clone size: NA
CDR3 protein: ASSQGVGGAPETQF

V gene: TRBV4-1
clone size: few
CDR3 protein: ASSQSKVVYGYT

V gene: TRBV7-9
clone size: NA
CDR3 protein: ASSLGTGGRDEQY

V gene: TRBV7-9
clone size: NA
CDR3 protein: ASSVGPKMNTEAF

V gene: TRBV11-1
clone size: many
CDR3 protein: AGSSLITDTQY

V gene: TRBV20-1
clone size: NA
CDR3 protein: SAPLAGASTDTQY

V gene: TRBV9
clone size: NA
CDR3 protein: ASSAQSRGIGDEQF

V gene: TRBV27
clone size: NA
CDR3 protein: ASSLTEYQPQH

V gene: TRBV7-2
clone size: NA
CDR3 protein: ASSGTRYEQY

V gene: TRBV28
clone size: many
CDR3 protein: ASSSPAGGSDTQY

V gene: TRBV4-1
clone size: many
CDR3 protein: ASSQDKKEDYEQY

V gene: TRBV20-1
clone size: few
CDR3 protein: SASRRAGTLYNEQF

V gene: TRBV29-1
clone size: NA
CDR3 protein: SVAEGNTEAF

V gene: TRBV20-1
clone size: many
CDR3 protein: SGIDGTTVTYEQY